The sequence of this T cell receptor beta chain was determined in a study of cytomegalovirus exposure and HLA in healthy donors. Primers: 60 Vbeta forward and 13 Jbeta reverse. The method was immunoSEQ multiplex PCR; TCRdb's version includes in-frame clones alone and lacks a portion of them. The sample lists about 190,000 clones, roughly 77% seen once, with about 4.8% in the top ten. Germline loops: CDR1 SGHTA, CDR2 FQGNSA. V lost 0 bases and J lost 3, with 14 bases in between. CDR3 size: 16 residues. The sample comprised PBMCs. The sequence was collected from a man aged 25 to 40 in good health and CMV-seropositive. The chain is built from TRBV7-2 and TRBJ1-2, with D possibly being TRBD1 (5 bases). The CDR3 nucleotides are TGTGCCAGCAGCTTAGCGGTCGGTTTGACAGACTATGGCTACACCTTC. Its translation is CASSLAVGLTDYGYTF.